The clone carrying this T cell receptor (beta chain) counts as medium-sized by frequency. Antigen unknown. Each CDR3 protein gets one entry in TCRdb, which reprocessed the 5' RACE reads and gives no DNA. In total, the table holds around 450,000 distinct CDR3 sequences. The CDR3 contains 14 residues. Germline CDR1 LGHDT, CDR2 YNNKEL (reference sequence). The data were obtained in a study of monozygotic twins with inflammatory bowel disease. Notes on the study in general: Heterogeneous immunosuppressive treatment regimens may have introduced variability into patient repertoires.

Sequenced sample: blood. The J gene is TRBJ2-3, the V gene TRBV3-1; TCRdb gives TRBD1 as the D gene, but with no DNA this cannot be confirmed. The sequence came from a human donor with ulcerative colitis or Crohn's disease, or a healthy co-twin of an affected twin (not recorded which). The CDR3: CASSLGGARDTQYF.